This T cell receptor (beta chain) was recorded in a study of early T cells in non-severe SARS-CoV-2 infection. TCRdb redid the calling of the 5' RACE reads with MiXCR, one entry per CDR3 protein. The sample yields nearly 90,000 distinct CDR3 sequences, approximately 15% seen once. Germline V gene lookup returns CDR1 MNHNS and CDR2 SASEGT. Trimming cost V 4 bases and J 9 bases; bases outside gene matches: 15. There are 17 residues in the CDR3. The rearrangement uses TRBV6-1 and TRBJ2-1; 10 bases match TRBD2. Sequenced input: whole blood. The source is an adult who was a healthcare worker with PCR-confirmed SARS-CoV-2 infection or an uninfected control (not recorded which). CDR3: CASSGQTIGTSVGEQFF. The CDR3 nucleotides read TGTGCCAGCAGTGGACAGACAATCGGGACTAGCGTGGGTGAGCAGTTCTTC.